A selection of T cell receptor beta chains follows, all from one sample in a study of cytomegalovirus exposure and HLA in healthy donors. Measured with immunoSEQ multiplex PCR; TCRdb has only the in-frame clones, and not every one. Counted here are 150,000 to 200,000 clones, around 85% occurring once; the ten biggest clones make up 9.3%. The material sequenced was PBMCs. Receptors were obtained from a man aged 18 to 30 in good health and CMV-seropositive. CDR3s include the opening cysteine and the closing phenylalanine or tryptophan. Fields, in order: CDR3 protein, J gene, clone size, V gene. The size of a clone is reported for some rows only, either as once, few or many, or as a class for expanded clones.

CASSQEIGTAAGGNTQYF	TRBJ2-3	-	TRBV4-3
CASSPLQGVGNTEAFF	TRBJ1-1	-	TRBV18
CASSLRQSNYGYTF	TRBJ1-2	-	TRBV27
CASSLYGADLANYGYTF	TRBJ1-2	-	TRBV27
CASSYISGDEKLFF	TRBJ1-4	-	TRBV6-6
CASSSGETGLEAFF	TRBJ1-1	-	TRBV7-2
CASSLPGIGEAFF	TRBJ1-1	-	TRBV5-8
CASSPTSAGTGELFF	TRBJ2-2	-	TRBV2
CAWSGIGATNEKLFF	TRBJ1-4	-	TRBV30
CASSIEETQYF	TRBJ2-5	-	TRBV18
CASSAIAGGTTGELFF	TRBJ2-2	-	TRBV7-9
CASRQGQARYGYTF	TRBJ1-2	-	TRBV6-6
CASSTKDRLLNQPQHF	TRBJ1-5	once	TRBV21-1
CASSTTGGDQPQHF	TRBJ1-5	few	TRBV7-6
CASRGPGYGYTF	TRBJ1-2	-	TRBV9
CASSLPVDIYGSNSPLHF	TRBJ1-6	-	TRBV7-9